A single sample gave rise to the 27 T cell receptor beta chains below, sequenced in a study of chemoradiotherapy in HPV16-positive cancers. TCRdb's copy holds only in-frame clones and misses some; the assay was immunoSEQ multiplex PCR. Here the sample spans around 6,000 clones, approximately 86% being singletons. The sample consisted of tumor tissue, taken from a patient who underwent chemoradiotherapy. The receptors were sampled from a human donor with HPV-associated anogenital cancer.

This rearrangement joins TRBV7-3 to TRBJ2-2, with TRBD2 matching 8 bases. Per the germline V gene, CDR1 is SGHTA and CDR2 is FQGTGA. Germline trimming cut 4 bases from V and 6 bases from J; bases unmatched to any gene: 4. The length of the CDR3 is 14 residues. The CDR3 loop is CASSSSGRAGELFF. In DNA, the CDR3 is TGTGCCAGCAGCTCTTCCGGGAGGGCCGGGGAGCTGTTTTTT.

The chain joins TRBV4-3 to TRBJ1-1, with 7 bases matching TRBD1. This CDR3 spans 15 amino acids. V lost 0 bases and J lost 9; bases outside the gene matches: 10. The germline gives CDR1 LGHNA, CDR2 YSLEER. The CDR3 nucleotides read TGCGCCAGCAGCCAAGATATGGGCAAGGGGGCCAAAGCTTTCTTT. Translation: CASSQDMGKGAKAFF.

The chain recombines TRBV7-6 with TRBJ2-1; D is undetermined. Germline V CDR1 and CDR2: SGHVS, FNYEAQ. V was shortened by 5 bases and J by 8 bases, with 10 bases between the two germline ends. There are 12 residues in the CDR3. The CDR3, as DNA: TGTGCCAGCAGCACAGCCCGGGATGAGCAGTTCTTC. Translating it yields CASSTARDEQFF.

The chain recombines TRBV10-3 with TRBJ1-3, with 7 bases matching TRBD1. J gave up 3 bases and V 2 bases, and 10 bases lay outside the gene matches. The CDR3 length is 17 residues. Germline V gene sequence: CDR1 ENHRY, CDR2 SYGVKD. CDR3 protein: CAISEKNTGDGGNTIYF. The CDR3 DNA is TGTGCCATCAGTGAGAAGAATACAGGGGACGGTGGAAACACCATATATTTT.

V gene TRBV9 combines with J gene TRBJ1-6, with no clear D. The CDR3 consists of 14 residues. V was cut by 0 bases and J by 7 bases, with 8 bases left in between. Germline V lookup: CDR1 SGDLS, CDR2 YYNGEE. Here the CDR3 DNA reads TGTGCCAGCAGCGTAGTCAGCCTAAATTCACCCCTCCACTTT. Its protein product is CASSVVSLNSPLHF.

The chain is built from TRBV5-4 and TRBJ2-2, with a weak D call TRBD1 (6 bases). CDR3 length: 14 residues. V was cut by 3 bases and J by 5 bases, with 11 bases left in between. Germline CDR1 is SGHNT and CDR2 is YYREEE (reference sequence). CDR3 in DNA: TGTGCCAGCAGCTCGCCCAGGGGAACCGGGGAGCTGTTTTTT. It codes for CASSSPRGTGELFF.

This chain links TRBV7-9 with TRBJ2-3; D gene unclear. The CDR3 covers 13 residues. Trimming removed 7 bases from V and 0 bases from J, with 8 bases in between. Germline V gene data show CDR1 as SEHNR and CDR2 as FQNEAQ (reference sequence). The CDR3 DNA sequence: TGTGCCAGCAACGTCCCTAGCACAGATACGCAGTATTTT. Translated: CASNVPSTDTQYF. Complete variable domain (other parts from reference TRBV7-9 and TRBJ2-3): DTGVSQNPRHKITKRGQNVTFRCDPISEHNRLYWYRQTLGQGPEFLTYFQNEAQLEKSRLLSDRFSAERPKGSFSTLEIQRTEQGDSAMYLCASNVPSTDTQYFGPGTRLTVL.

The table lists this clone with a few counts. CDR3 coding DNA: TGTGCCAGCAGCGCGACAGGTGTGTATGGCTACACCTTC. Its protein is CASSATGVYGYTF. This chain joins TRBV5-6 and TRBJ1-2; D is possibly TRBD1 (6 bases). The CDR3 length is 13 residues. V lost 4 bases to trimming and J lost 5 bases, with 12 bases between them. Germline CDR1 SGHDT, CDR2 YYEEEE.

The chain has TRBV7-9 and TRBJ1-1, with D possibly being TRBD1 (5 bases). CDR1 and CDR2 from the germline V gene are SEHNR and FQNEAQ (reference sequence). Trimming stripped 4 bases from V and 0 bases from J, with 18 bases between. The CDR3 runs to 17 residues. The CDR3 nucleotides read TGTGCCAGCAGCTCCCCCCCGACAGAACCCATGAACACTGAAGCTTTCTTT. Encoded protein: CASSSPPTEPMNTEAFF. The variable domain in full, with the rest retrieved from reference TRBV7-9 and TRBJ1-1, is DTGVSQNPRHKITKRGQNVTFRCDPISEHNRLYWYRQTLGQGPEFLTYFQNEAQLEKSRLLSDRFSAERPKGSFSTLEIQRTEQGDSAMYLCASSSPPTEPMNTEAFFGQGTRLTVV.

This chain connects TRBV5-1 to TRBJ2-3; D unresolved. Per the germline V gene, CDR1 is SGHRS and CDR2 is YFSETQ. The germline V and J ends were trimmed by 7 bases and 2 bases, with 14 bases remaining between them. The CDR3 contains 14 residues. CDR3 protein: CASGPDALTDTQYF. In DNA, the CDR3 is TGCGCCAGCGGACCAGACGCACTCACAGATACGCAGTATTTT.

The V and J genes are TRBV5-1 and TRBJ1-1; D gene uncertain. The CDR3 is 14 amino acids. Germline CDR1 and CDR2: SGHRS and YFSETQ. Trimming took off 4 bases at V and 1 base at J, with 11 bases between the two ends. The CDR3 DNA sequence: TGCGCCAGCAGCCCAGATCCAAGGAACACTGAAGCTTTCTTT. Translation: CASSPDPRNTEAFF.

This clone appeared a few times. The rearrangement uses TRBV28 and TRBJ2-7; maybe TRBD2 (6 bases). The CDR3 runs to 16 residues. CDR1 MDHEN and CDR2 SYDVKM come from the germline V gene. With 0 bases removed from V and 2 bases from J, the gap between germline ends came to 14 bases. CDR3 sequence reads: CASSLWSASDTYEQYF. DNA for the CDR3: TGTGCCAGCAGTTTATGGTCGGCTAGCGACACCTACGAGCAGTACTTC.

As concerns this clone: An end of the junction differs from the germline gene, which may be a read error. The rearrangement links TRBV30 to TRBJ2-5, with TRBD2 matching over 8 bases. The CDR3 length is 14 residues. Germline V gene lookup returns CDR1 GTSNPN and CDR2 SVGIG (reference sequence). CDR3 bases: TGTGCCTGGAGCGGGAGGGGGGATGAAGAGAGCCAGTACTTC. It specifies CAWSGRGDEESQYF.

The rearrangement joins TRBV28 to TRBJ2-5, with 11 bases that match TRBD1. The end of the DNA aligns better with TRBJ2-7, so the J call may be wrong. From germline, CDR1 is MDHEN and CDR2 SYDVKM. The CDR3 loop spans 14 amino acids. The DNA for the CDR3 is TGTGCCACCGGGACAGGGGGTTTCAGGTACGAGCAGTACTTC. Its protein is CATGTGGFRYEQYF.

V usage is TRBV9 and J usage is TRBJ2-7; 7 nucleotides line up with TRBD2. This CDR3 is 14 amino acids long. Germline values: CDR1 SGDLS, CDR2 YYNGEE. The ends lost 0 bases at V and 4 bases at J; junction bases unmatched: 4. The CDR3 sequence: CASSVAGRGYEQYF. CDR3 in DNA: TGTGCCAGCAGCGTAGCCGGGCGGGGGTACGAGCAGTACTTC.

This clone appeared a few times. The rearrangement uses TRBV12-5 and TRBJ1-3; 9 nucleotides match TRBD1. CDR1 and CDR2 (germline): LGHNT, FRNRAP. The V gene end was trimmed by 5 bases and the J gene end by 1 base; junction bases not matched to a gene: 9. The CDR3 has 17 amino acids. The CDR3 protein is CASGVRQGEYSGNTIYF. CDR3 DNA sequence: TGTGCTAGTGGTGTCCGACAGGGGGAGTATTCTGGAAACACCATATATTTT.

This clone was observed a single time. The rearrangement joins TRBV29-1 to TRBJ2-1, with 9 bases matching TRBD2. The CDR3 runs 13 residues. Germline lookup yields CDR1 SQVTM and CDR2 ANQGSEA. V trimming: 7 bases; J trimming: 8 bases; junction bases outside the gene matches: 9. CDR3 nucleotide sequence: TGCAGCGGTGGGACTAGCCAGATTGATGAGCAGTTCTTC. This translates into CSGGTSQIDEQFF.

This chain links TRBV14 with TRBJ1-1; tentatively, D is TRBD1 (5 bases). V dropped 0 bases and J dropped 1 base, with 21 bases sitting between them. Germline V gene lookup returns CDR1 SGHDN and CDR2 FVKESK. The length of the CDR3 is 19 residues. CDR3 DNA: TGTGCCAGCAGCCAAGAATTGTCCTGCCGGGGGGAGAGGAACACTGAAGCTTTCTTT. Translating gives CASSQELSCRGERNTEAFF. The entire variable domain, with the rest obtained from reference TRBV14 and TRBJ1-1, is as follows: EAGVTQFPSHSVIEKGQTVTLRCDPISGHDNLYWYRRVMGKEIKFLLHFVKESKQDESGMPNNRFLAERTGGTYSTLKVQPAELEDSGVYFCASSQELSCRGERNTEAFFGQGTRLTVV.

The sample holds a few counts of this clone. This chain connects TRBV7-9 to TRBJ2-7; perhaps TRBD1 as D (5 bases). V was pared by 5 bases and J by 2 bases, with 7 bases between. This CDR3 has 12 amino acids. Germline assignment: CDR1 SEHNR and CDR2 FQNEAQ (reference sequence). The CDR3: CASSPDTYEQYF. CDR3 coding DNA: TGTGCCAGCAGCCCGGACACCTACGAGCAGTACTTC.

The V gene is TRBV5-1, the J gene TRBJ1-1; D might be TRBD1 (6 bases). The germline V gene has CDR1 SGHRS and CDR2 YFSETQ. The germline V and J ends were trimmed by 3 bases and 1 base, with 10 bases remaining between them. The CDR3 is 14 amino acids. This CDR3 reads CASSSGGGNTEAFF. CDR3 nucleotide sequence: TGCGCCAGCAGCTCGGGGGGCGGGAACACTGAAGCTTTCTTT.

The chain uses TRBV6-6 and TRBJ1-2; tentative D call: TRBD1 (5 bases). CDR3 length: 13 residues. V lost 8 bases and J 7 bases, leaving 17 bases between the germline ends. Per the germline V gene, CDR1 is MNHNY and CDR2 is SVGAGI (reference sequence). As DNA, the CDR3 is TGTGCCAGCGTTAATCAGGGTGCTTCTGGCTACACCTTC. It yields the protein CASVNQGASGYTF.

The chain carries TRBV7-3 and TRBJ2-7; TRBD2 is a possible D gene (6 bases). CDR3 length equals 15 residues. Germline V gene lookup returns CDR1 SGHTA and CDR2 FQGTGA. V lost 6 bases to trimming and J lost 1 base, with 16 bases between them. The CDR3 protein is CASSATGTRSYEQYF. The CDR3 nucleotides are TGTGCCAGCAGTGCTACCGGGACTCGTTCCTACGAGCAGTACTTC. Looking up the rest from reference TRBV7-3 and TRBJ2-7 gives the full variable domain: GAGVSQTPSNKVTEKGKYVELRCDPISGHTALYWYRQSLGQGPEFLIYFQGTGAADDSGLPNDRFFAVRPEGSVSTLKIQRTERGDSAVYLCASSATGTRSYEQYFGPGTRLTVT.

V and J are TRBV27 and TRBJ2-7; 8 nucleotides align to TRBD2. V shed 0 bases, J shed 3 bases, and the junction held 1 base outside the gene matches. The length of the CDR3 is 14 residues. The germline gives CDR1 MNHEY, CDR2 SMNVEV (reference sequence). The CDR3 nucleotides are TGTGCCAGCAGTTTATCCAGCGGGAGCTACGAGCAGTACTTC. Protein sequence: CASSLSSGSYEQYF.

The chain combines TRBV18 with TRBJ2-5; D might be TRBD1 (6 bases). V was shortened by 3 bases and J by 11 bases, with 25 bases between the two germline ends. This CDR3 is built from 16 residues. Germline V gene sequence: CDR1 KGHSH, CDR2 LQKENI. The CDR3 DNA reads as TGTGCCAGCTCACCGACAGGTACAGGCCTGAGGGGAGAGCAGTACTTC. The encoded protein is CASSPTGTGLRGEQYF.

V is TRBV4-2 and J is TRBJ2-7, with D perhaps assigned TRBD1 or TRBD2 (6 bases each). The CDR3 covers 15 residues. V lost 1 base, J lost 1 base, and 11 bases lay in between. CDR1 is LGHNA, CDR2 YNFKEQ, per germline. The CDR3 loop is CASSQAGAGSYEQYF. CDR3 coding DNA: TGTGCCAGCAGCCAAGCGGGGGCCGGGTCCTACGAGCAGTACTTC.

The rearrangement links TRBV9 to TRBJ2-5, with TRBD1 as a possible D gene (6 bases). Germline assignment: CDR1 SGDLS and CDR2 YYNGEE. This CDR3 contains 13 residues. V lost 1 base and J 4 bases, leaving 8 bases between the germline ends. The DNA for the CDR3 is TGTGCCAGCAGCGTACAGGGGATAGAGACCCAGTACTTC. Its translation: CASSVQGIETQYF.

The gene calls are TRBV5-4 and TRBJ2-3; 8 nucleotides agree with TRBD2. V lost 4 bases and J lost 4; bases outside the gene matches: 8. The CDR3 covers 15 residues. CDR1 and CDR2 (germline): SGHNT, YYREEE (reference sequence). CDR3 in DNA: TGTGCCAGCAGCCGTAGCGGGATGGGGGCAGATACGCAGTATTTT. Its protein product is CASSRSGMGADTQYF.